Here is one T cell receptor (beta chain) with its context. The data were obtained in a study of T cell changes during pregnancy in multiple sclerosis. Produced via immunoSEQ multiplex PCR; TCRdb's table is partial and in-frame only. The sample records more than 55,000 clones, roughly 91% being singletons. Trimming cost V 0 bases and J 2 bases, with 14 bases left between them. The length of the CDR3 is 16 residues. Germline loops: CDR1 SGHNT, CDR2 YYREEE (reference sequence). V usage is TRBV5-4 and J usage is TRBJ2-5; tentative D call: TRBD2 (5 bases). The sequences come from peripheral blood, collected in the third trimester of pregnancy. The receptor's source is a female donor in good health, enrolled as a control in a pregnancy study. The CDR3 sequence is CASSLGASQMQETQYF. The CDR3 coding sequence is TGTGCCAGCAGCTTGGGAGCTAGCCAAATGCAAGAGACCCAGTACTTC.